Each of the 13 T cell receptor beta chains below was sequenced from the same sample in a study of regulatory T cells. Antigens for these TCRs are unknown. The PCR used 52 TRBV and 13 TRBJ primers. Using immunoSEQ multiplex PCR, the repertoire was profiled, and TCRdb retains in-frame clones only, with some absent. The table lists about 17,000 clones, roughly 88% of them singletons. General study results and limits: Hydrophobic residues at CDR3 positions 6 and 7 were enriched in conventional CD4+ T cells of CD3G-deficient patients.

The sample consisted of conventional CD4+ T cells sorted from blood. Receptors originate from a person aged 30 to 39 with CD3G deficiency.

This clone was detected a few times. The rearrangement links TRBV27 to TRBJ1-1; TRBD1 matches 7 bases. J lost 5 bases, V lost 6 bases, and 9 bases had no gene match. This CDR3 has 14 amino acids. The germline V gene encodes CDR1 MNHEY and CDR2 SMNVEV (reference sequence). Written as DNA, the CDR3 is TGTGCCAGCAGGCGACAGGGAAGAAATACTGAAGCTTTCTTT. It encodes CASRRQGRNTEAFF.

This chain uses TRBV28 with TRBJ1-2; 8 nucleotides align to TRBD1. The CDR3 is 14 residues long. Germline values: CDR1 MDHEN, CDR2 SYDVKM. After removal of 7 bases from V and 2 bases from J, the junction contained 6 bases not matched to a gene. CDR3 amino acids: CASTRTGPNYGYTF. CDR3 coding DNA: TGTGCCAGCACAAGGACAGGGCCCAACTATGGCTACACCTTC.

The chain carries TRBV7-9 and TRBJ1-4; 8 nucleotides match TRBD1. The germline gives CDR1 SEHNR, CDR2 FQNEAQ (reference sequence). V was pared by 4 bases and J by 8 bases, with 6 bases of the junction left unmatched. CDR3 length equals 14 residues. The CDR3 DNA is TGTGCCAGCAGCTCCGGACAGGGACGGGAAAAACTGTTTTTT. Protein product: CASSSGQGREKLFF.

The V gene is TRBV7-9, the J gene TRBJ2-1; possibly TRBD1 or TRBD2 for D (5 bases each). Trimming removed 2 bases at V and 8 bases at J, with 16 bases between. The length of the CDR3 is 15 residues. CDR1 is SEHNR and CDR2 is FQNEAQ in the germline V gene (reference sequence). CDR3 sequence (DNA): TGTGCCAGCAGCTTAAGGGCTGGGGGTTTGGATGAGCAGTTCTTC. This encodes CASSLRAGGLDEQFF. The whole variable domain, filled in from reference TRBV7-9 and TRBJ2-1, reads DTGVSQNPRHKITKRGQNVTFRCDPISEHNRLYWYRQTLGQGPEFLTYFQNEAQLEKSRLLSDRFSAERPKGSFSTLEIQRTEQGDSAMYLCASSLRAGGLDEQFFGPGTRLTVL.

The chain carries TRBV7-6 and TRBJ1-1, with D unresolved. The CDR3 has 15 amino acids. V lost 1 base to trimming and J lost 0 bases, with 9 bases between them. CDR1 and CDR2 from the germline V gene are SGHVS and FNYEAQ. In DNA form, the CDR3 reads TGTGCCAGCAGCTTAGGAGCAGGAGTGAACACTGAAGCTTTCTTT. It yields the protein CASSLGAGVNTEAFF.

V is TRBV6-1 and J is TRBJ2-7; possible D gene TRBD1, 5 bases. The CDR3 spans 15 residues. The germline gives CDR1 MNHNS, CDR2 SASEGT. V was cut by 3 bases and J by 2 bases, with 14 bases left in between. CDR3: CASSDLFGRAYEQYF. For the CDR3, the DNA is TGTGCCAGCAGTGATTTGTTTGGCAGGGCCTACGAGCAGTACTTC.

This chain links TRBV10-3 with TRBJ1-1; D unresolved. Germline V lookup: CDR1 ENHRY, CDR2 SYGVKD. The length of the CDR3 is 14 residues. Deletions cut 6 bases from V and 0 bases from J, with 11 bases between. In DNA form, the CDR3 reads TGTGCCATCAGGGTACACCCACTGAACACTGAAGCTTTCTTT. Its translation is CAIRVHPLNTEAFF.

V gene TRBV7-8 combines with J gene TRBJ2-1, with 14 bases aligning to TRBD2. In germline, CDR1 is SGHVS, CDR2 FQNEAQ. Unmatched junction bases numbered 6, after V lost 2 bases and J lost 6 bases. CDR3 length: 17 amino acids. CDR3: CASSLNSGLAGVNEQFF. CDR3 nucleotides: TGTGCCAGCAGCTTAAACTCGGGACTAGCGGGAGTCAATGAGCAGTTCTTC.

The chain has TRBV5-1 and TRBJ1-1; 10 bases map to TRBD1. CDR3 length equals 16 residues. The V segment lost 4 bases and the J segment 5 bases; nucleotides outside the gene matches: 11. The germline V gene encodes CDR1 SGHRS and CDR2 YFSETQ. CDR3 bases: TGCGCCAGCAGCCCCGCGCTTGGACAGGGGGAGACTGAAGCTTTCTTT. Amino acids: CASSPALGQGETEAFF. Full variable domain (rest looked up from reference TRBV5-1 and TRBJ1-1): KAGVTQTPRYLIKTRGQQVTLSCSPISGHRSVSWYQQTPGQGLQFLFEYFSETQRNKGNFPGRFSGRQFSNSRSEMNVSTLELGDSALYLCASSPALGQGETEAFFGQGTRLTVV.

The chain links TRBV6-1 to TRBJ2-7; no clear D. This CDR3 has 14 residues. Trimming cost V 1 base and J 1 base, with 8 bases left between them. Germline V gene data show CDR1 as MNHNS and CDR2 as SASEGT. The CDR3 DNA reads as TGTGCCAGCAGTGAAGAAGGGTCATCCTACGAGCAGTACTTC. It specifies CASSEEGSSYEQYF.

The rearrangement uses TRBV6-1 and TRBJ2-3; D ambiguous. Trimming took off 5 bases at V and 2 bases at J, with 5 bases between the two ends. There are 12 residues in the CDR3. The germline V gene encodes CDR1 MNHNS and CDR2 SASEGT. CDR3 nucleotide sequence: TGTGCCAGCAGTCTTGCCACAGATACGCAGTATTTT. This codes for CASSLATDTQYF.

The chain joins TRBV5-1 to TRBJ1-2; tentatively, D is TRBD1 (5 bases). V gave up 3 bases and J gave up 5 bases, with 11 bases separating them. The CDR3 has 13 residues. Germline lookup yields CDR1 SGHRS and CDR2 YFSETQ. CDR3 amino acids: CASSSTGYYGYTF. DNA for the CDR3: TGCGCCAGCAGCTCAACAGGTTATTATGGCTACACCTTC.

Comments on this clone: Its ends do not fully match the called genes, so a read error is possible. This sample also contains other DNA sequences that code for the same CDR3. This chain links TRBV18 with TRBJ2-5; D is unclear. The CDR3 loop spans 13 amino acids. Germline V gene lookup returns CDR1 KGHSH and CDR2 LQKENI. CDR3 DNA: TGTGCCAGCTCACCGACACTTCAAGAGACTCAGTACTTC. As protein: CASSPTLQETQYF.